A single sample gave rise to the 21 T cell receptor beta chains below, sequenced in a study of OX40 agonist ivuxolimab in advanced cancers. Library preparation employed the immunoSEQ multiplex PCR assay. What TCRdb holds here is the immuneACCESS table cut down to in-frame rearrangements. Part of the clones is not present; checked against another copy, under half of the missing clones reflect an unresolved V gene, and the others are unexplained. In this sample the table shows fewer than 60,000 clones, about 80% of which occur a single time. About 3.8% of the sample is taken by the ten largest. The sample consisted of CD4+ or CD8+ T cells sorted from blood, taken in a trial of the OX40 agonist ivuxolimab. The origin of the receptors is an adult with an advanced solid tumor such as melanoma, head and neck, liver or kidney cancer.

The J gene is TRBJ1-5, the V gene TRBV27, with D uncertain. From germline, CDR1 is MNHEY and CDR2 SMNVEV (reference sequence). This CDR3 contains 13 residues. Trimming stripped 0 bases from V and 4 bases from J, with 4 bases between. The CDR3 sequence: CASSLSGNQPQHF. The CDR3 nucleotides are TGTGCCAGCAGTTTATCAGGGAATCAGCCCCAGCATTTT.

The chain carries TRBV11-2 and TRBJ1-1, with a tentative D call TRBD1 (6 bases). Germline loops: CDR1 SGHAT, CDR2 FQNNGV. The CDR3 spans 14 residues. Trimming removed 3 bases at V and 1 base at J, with 9 bases between. The DNA for the CDR3 is TGTGCCAGCAGCTTTACAGGGCGGAACACTGAAGCTTTCTTT. Its translation: CASSFTGRNTEAFF.

The rearrangement links TRBV18 to TRBJ1-3, with a tentative D call TRBD1 (6 bases). V was pared by 0 bases and J by 0 bases, with 9 bases between. The CDR3 runs to 16 residues. Germline lookup yields CDR1 KGHSH and CDR2 LQKENI. The CDR3 protein is CASSPPTGNSGNTIYF. Here the CDR3 DNA reads TGTGCCAGCTCACCACCCACAGGGAACTCTGGAAACACCATATATTTT. Full variable domain (rest looked up from reference TRBV18 and TRBJ1-3): NAGVMQNPRHLVRRRGQEARLRCSPMKGHSHVYWYRQLPEEGLKFMVYLQKENIIDESGMPKERFSAEFPKEGPSILRIQQVVRGDSAAYFCASSPPTGNSGNTIYFGEGSWLTVV.

The chain employs TRBV7-8 and TRBJ2-3, with a possible D match to TRBD1 (6 bases). The CDR3 has 15 amino acids. V was clipped by 1 base and J by 3 bases, with 11 bases between them. Germline loops: CDR1 SGHVS, CDR2 FQNEAQ. CDR3 sequence reads: CASSLEQGMTDTQYF. The CDR3 nucleotides are TGTGCCAGCAGCTTAGAACAGGGCATGACAGATACGCAGTATTTT. Full variable domain (outside the CDR3, taken from reference TRBV7-8 and TRBJ2-3): GAGVSQSPRYKVAKRGQDVALRCDPISGHVSLFWYQQALGQGPEFLTYFQNEAQLDKSGLPSDRFFAERPEGSVSTLKIQRTQQEDSAVYLCASSLEQGMTDTQYFGPGTRLTVL.

The V call is TRBV10-1, the J call TRBJ2-3, with 9 bases matching TRBD1. Germline assignment: CDR1 WNHNN and CDR2 SYGVQD (reference sequence). The CDR3 loop spans 14 amino acids. J lost 2 bases, V lost 10 bases, and 7 bases had no gene match. The CDR3: CATAGTGTTDTQYF. The CDR3 DNA reads TGCGCCACAGCCGGGACAGGGACCACAGATACGCAGTATTTT.

This rearrangement joins TRBV2 to TRBJ2-1; TRBD2 matches at 8 bases. The junction had 9 bases not matched to a gene; V was cut back by 2 bases and J by 6 bases. The germline gives CDR1 SNHLY, CDR2 FYNNEI. The CDR3 totals 16 residues. CDR3 DNA: TGTGCCAGCAGTGAATTAGGCGCGGGAGGTGCCAATGAGCAGTTCTTC. Protein sequence: CASSELGAGGANEQFF.

The genes are TRBV29-1 and TRBJ1-1, with 11 bases identical to TRBD1. The CDR3 sequence is 14 residues long. The trim removed 7 bases at V and 5 bases at J, leaving 9 bases unmatched. Germline V CDR1 and CDR2: SQVTM, ANQGSEA. CDR3 protein: CSAQNRDRGTEAFF. The CDR3 nucleotides read TGCAGCGCTCAAAACCGGGACAGGGGGACTGAAGCTTTCTTT.

This clone has more than one count but fewer than ten. The chain has TRBV7-2 and TRBJ1-6, with D uncertain. Germline V gene data show CDR1 as SGHTA and CDR2 as FQGNSA. The V and J ends lost 4 bases and 6 bases respectively, with 13 bases between them. The CDR3 runs 15 residues. Here the CDR3 DNA reads TGTGCCAGCAGCTCAGACCGGACGGCTAATTCACCCCTCCACTTT. Protein sequence: CASSSDRTANSPLHF.

This chain links TRBV27 with TRBJ2-1; TRBD2 is a possible D gene (6 bases). Germline V lookup: CDR1 MNHEY, CDR2 SMNVEV (reference sequence). V was pared by 2 bases and J by 4 bases, with 15 bases between. This CDR3 has 16 amino acids. The CDR3: CASSLSTGTPYNEQFF. CDR3 DNA sequence: TGTGCCAGCAGTTTAAGTACCGGGACTCCTTACAATGAGCAGTTCTTC.

Regarding this clone: The sample carries other DNA sequences with the same CDR3. J is TRBJ2-7 and V is TRBV28, with 7 bases fitting TRBD2. CDR1 is MDHEN and CDR2 is SYDVKM in the germline V gene. The CDR3 is 14 amino acids. Trimming took 5 bases from V and 2 from J; bases not matched to a gene: 6. The DNA for the CDR3 is TGTGCCAGCAGTAGACGCGGGAGAGCCTACGAGCAGTACTTC. Translation: CASSRRGRAYEQYF.

The chain carries TRBV7-2 and TRBJ2-1; D perhaps matches TRBD2 (6 bases). CDR3 size: 17 residues. Looked up from germline, CDR1 is SGHTA and CDR2 is FQGNSA. V lost 1 base and J 0 bases, leaving 13 bases between the germline ends. The CDR3 DNA follows: TGTGCCAGCAGCTTAGTAGGAGGGATCCCCTCCTACAATGAGCAGTTCTTC. It is translated as CASSLVGGIPSYNEQFF.

The chain is built from TRBV19 and TRBJ2-3, with D possibly being TRBD2 (6 bases). The CDR3 length is 16 residues. From germline, CDR1 is LNHDA and CDR2 SQIVND (reference sequence). The ends were cut back, 6 bases at V and 2 bases at J, with 18 bases in the middle. CDR3 region: CASSLNPQRATDTQYF. Here the CDR3 DNA reads TGTGCCAGTAGCCTCAACCCACAGCGGGCCACAGATACGCAGTATTTT.

In its sample, this clone was seen once. This may come from a read error, since a much larger clone is one base off. The V and J genes are TRBV6-6 and TRBJ1-2; 7 nucleotides agree with TRBD1. CDR1 and CDR2 from the germline V gene are MNHNY and SVGAGI (reference sequence). After removal of 4 bases from V and 7 bases from J, the junction contained 9 bases not matched to a gene. This CDR3 has 14 residues. The CDR3 nucleotides read TGTGCCAGCAGTTCAGCGCAGGGGGACTGTGGCTACACCTTC. Protein: CASSSAQGDCGYTF.

The V gene is TRBV5-4, the J gene TRBJ2-2; weak D call: TRBD1 (5 bases). The CDR3 is made up of 15 amino acids. CDR1 and CDR2 from the germline V gene are SGHNT and YYREEE (reference sequence). Trimming shortened V by 1 base and J by 4 bases, and 11 bases separated the two germline ends. The CDR3 DNA sequence: TGTGCCAGCAGCTTGATCAGGGATACCACCGGGGAGCTGTTTTTT. Protein product: CASSLIRDTTGELFF.

The chain combines TRBV19 with TRBJ2-5; unclear D gene. This CDR3 is 13 amino acids long. With 7 bases removed from V and 4 bases from J, the gap between germline ends came to 13 bases. The germline V gene has CDR1 LNHDA and CDR2 SQIVND (reference sequence). The CDR3 sequence: CASMGFPRETQYF. The CDR3 DNA follows: TGTGCCAGTATGGGATTCCCGCGAGAGACCCAGTACTTC.

The chain recombines TRBV2 with TRBJ2-1; 13 bases are shared with TRBD2. Germline V lookup: CDR1 SNHLY, CDR2 FYNNEI. The V and J ends lost 9 bases and 2 bases, in that order; junction bases with no gene match: 10. This CDR3 has 17 amino acids. The CDR3: CARLRTSGSPTYNEQFF. The CDR3 DNA is TGTGCCAGATTACGGACTAGCGGGAGTCCCACCTACAATGAGCAGTTCTTC.

The rearrangement joins TRBV7-9 to TRBJ2-3; unclear D gene. Germline V lookup: CDR1 SEHNR, CDR2 FQNEAQ (reference sequence). V was clipped by 4 bases and J by 0 bases, with 2 bases between them. The CDR3 contains 12 residues. CDR3 coding DNA: TGTGCCAGCAGCTCCAGCACAGATACGCAGTATTTT. This encodes CASSSSTDTQYF.

The chain is built from TRBV19 and TRBJ1-1; D uncertain. Trimming took 2 bases from V and 8 from J, leaving 12 bases between them. The CDR3 is made up of 13 amino acids. The germline V gene has CDR1 LNHDA and CDR2 SQIVND (reference sequence). The CDR3 protein is CASSIMAKGEAFF. CDR3 coding DNA: TGTGCCAGTAGTATAATGGCGAAGGGCGAAGCTTTCTTT.

V and J are TRBV7-9 and TRBJ2-5; either TRBD1 or TRBD2 may fit D (5 bases each). V was clipped by 2 bases and J by 5 bases, with 12 bases between them. Per germline, CDR1 SEHNR and CDR2 FQNEAQ (reference sequence). The CDR3 loop spans 14 amino acids. DNA for the CDR3: TGTGCCAGCAGCTTATGGGGGTTACTGGAGACCCAGTACTTC. This sequence encodes CASSLWGLLETQYF. The full variable domain, in which reference TRBV7-9 and TRBJ2-5 provide the parts outside the CDR3, is DTGVSQNPRHKITKRGQNVTFRCDPISEHNRLYWYRQTLGQGPEFLTYFQNEAQLEKSRLLSDRFSAERPKGSFSTLEIQRTEQGDSAMYLCASSLWGLLETQYFGPGTRLLVL.

V usage is TRBV5-1 and J usage is TRBJ2-2; D unclear. Germline values: CDR1 SGHRS, CDR2 YFSETQ. The CDR3 runs 14 residues. The V gene lost 0 bases and the J gene lost 2 bases, with 5 bases spanning the gap. The CDR3 nucleotides are TGCGCCAGCAGCTTGGAGATTAACACCGGGGAGCTGTTTTTT. Its protein is CASSLEINTGELFF.

This chain uses TRBV4-1 with TRBJ2-5, with 10 bases matching TRBD2. The germline gives CDR1 MGHRA, CDR2 YSYEKL. There are 16 residues in the CDR3. Germline trimming cut 1 base from V and 5 bases from J; bases unmatched to any gene: 7. CDR3: CASSQGPAGGKETQYF. CDR3 sequence (DNA): TGCGCCAGCAGCCAAGGTCCAGCGGGAGGGAAGGAGACCCAGTACTTC.